This passage covers 26 T cell receptor beta chains from one sample sequenced in a study of blood T cell repertoires in COVID-19. TCRdb's table, derived via immunoSEQ multiplex PCR, lists solely in-frame clones and lacks some. The sample gives 230,000 or so clones, roughly 84% of which show up once; about 2% is in the top ten. Material: peripheral blood. These receptors came from a middle-aged man with active or convalescent COVID-19.

The chain employs TRBV2 and TRBJ1-1; a possible D gene is TRBD1 (6 bases). V was cut by 6 bases and J by 5 bases, with 16 bases left in between. The CDR3 loop spans 14 amino acids. Per the germline V gene, CDR1 is SNHLY and CDR2 is FYNNEI. The CDR3 sequence: CASSDQGRGTEAFF. CDR3 in DNA: TGTGCCAGCAGCGATCAGGGGAGAGGGACTGAAGCTTTCTTT.

The V call is TRBV27, the J call TRBJ1-1; no clear D gene. The V end lost 3 bases, the J end lost 3 bases, and 8 bases lay between the germline ends. CDR3 size: 13 residues. Germline V CDR1 and CDR2: MNHEY, SMNVEV (reference sequence). The CDR3, as DNA: TGTGCCAGCAGTTTCCTCCGGGACACTGAAGCTTTCTTT. Amino acid sequence: CASSFLRDTEAFF.

V is TRBV9 and J is TRBJ1-6, with D unresolved. CDR3 size: 14 residues. Germline lookup yields CDR1 SGDLS and CDR2 YYNGEE. V was cut by 0 bases and J by 7 bases, with 8 bases left in between. This CDR3 reads CASSVAPQNSPLHF. Written as DNA, the CDR3 is TGTGCCAGCAGCGTAGCGCCCCAGAATTCACCCCTCCACTTT.

This clone has a handful of counts. CDR3 in amino acids: CASRLTGLSYEQYF. DNA of the CDR3: TGTGCCAGCAGACTGACAGGGCTATCCTACGAGCAGTACTTC. The chain recombines TRBV7-8 with TRBJ2-7, with 7 bases lining up with TRBD1. J gave up 1 base and V 6 bases, and 6 bases lay outside the gene matches. Per germline, CDR1 SGHVS and CDR2 FQNEAQ. This CDR3 contains 14 residues.

This clone was seen only once. The genes are TRBV7-8 and TRBJ1-6; D remains unclear. The CDR3 is made up of 15 amino acids. V lost 3 bases and J lost 10, with 16 bases in between. The germline gives CDR1 SGHVS, CDR2 FQNEAQ. The CDR3 nucleotides read TGTGCCAGCAGCTTGGCGGCTCTTGTTAGGTCACCCCTCCACTTT. Amino acids: CASSLAALVRSPLHF.

This sequence joins TRBV6-5 and TRBJ1-1, with D unclear. Trimming stripped 7 bases from V and 1 base from J, with 10 bases between. Germline CDR1 MNHEY, CDR2 SVGAGI. CDR3 length equals 13 residues. CDR3 region: CASNMAPNTEAFF. CDR3 bases: TGTGCCAGCAACATGGCCCCGAACACTGAAGCTTTCTTT.

V gene TRBV2 combines with J gene TRBJ2-3; a weak D match, TRBD2 (6 bases). CDR1 is SNHLY, CDR2 FYNNEI, per germline. This CDR3 is built from 15 residues. Trimming pared 3 bases from V and 1 base from J, leaving 11 bases between. CDR3 in DNA: TGTGCCAGCAGTGAGGTCGGGGGAGGCACAGATACGCAGTATTTT. It specifies CASSEVGGGTDTQYF.

The gene calls are TRBV13 and TRBJ1-4, with 9 bases aligning to TRBD1. V shed 5 bases, J shed 4 bases, and the junction held 14 bases outside the gene matches. The CDR3 totals 18 residues. Germline V gene sequence: CDR1 PRHDT, CDR2 FYEKMQ (reference sequence). The DNA of the CDR3 is TGTGCCAGCAGCCTGAGCCGGGACAGGGAGGGCATTAATGAAAAACTGTTTTTT. This gives the protein CASSLSRDREGINEKLFF.

V and J are TRBV12-2 and TRBJ1-3; the D call TRBD1 from the table was never checked on the DNA. TRBV12-2 is designated a pseudogene. CDR3 length equals 22 residues. The CDR3 loop is CASRLARGRTGPSRSSGNTIYF. In nucleotides, the CDR3 is TGTGCAAGTCGCTTAGCTCGTGGGCGGACAGGGCCTTCTAGGAGCTCTGGAAACACCATATATTTT.

The chain is built from TRBV3-1 (or the pseudogene TRBV3-2) and TRBJ2-5; D might be TRBD1 (5 bases). Per the germline V gene, CDR1 is LGHDT and CDR2 is YNNKEL (reference sequence). The CDR3 loop spans 15 amino acids. Trimming stripped 4 bases from V and 5 bases from J, with 17 bases between. CDR3 DNA: TGTGCCAGCAGCCGAATATCCAGGGTCGATGAGACCCAGTACTTC. It is translated as CASSRISRVDETQYF.

This chain uses TRBV27 with TRBJ2-3; TRBD2 might be the D (6 bases). The CDR3 is 14 residues long. Deletions cut 2 bases from V and 2 bases from J, with 8 bases between. The germline CDR1 and CDR2 sequences are MNHEY and SMNVEV (reference sequence). CDR3 nucleotide sequence: TGTGCCAGCAGTTTAGCGGGGTACACAGATACGCAGTATTTT. Encoded protein: CASSLAGYTDTQYF.

This chain links TRBV10-3 with TRBJ1-2, with TRBD1 identical over 7 bases. V lost 2 bases to trimming and J lost 4 bases; unmatched junction nucleotides: 4. The CDR3 spans 14 residues. The germline gives CDR1 ENHRY, CDR2 SYGVKD. In DNA, the CDR3 is TGTGCCATCAGTGAGGGACAGGTGCTCTATGGCTACACCTTC. As protein: CAISEGQVLYGYTF.

This clone was counted a single time. The chain links TRBV9 to TRBJ2-1; 7 positions agree with TRBD1. The germline V gene encodes CDR1 SGDLS and CDR2 YYNGEE. The V and J ends lost 4 bases and 3 bases, in that order; junction bases with no gene match: 7. This CDR3 has 15 amino acids. The CDR3 is CASSLGTAVYNEQFF. The DNA of the CDR3 is TGTGCCAGCAGCTTAGGGACAGCGGTCTACAATGAGCAGTTCTTC.

This chain connects TRBV27 to TRBJ2-5; no clear D gene. The CDR3 runs 13 residues. CDR1 is MNHEY and CDR2 is SMNVEV in the germline V gene (reference sequence). Trimming cost V 6 bases and J 4 bases, with 12 bases left between them. For the CDR3, the DNA is TGTGCCAGCAGCTCTTGGGCAGGAGAGACCCAGTACTTC. This codes for CASSSWAGETQYF.

The rearrangement joins TRBV29-1 to TRBJ1-1; no clear D. Trimming took off 5 bases at V and 1 base at J, with 14 bases between the two ends. Germline V gene lookup returns CDR1 SQVTM and CDR2 ANQGSEA. This CDR3 has 14 residues. The CDR3 nucleotides read TGCAGCGTTATTGGCAGGCTCGCGAACACTGAAGCTTTCTTT. Translation: CSVIGRLANTEAFF.

The chain is built from TRBV15 and TRBJ1-1; D is unclear. The V and J ends lost 0 bases and 2 bases respectively, with 19 bases between them. The V gene's germline CDR1 is LNHNV and CDR2 YYDKDF (reference sequence). The CDR3 has 18 amino acids. CDR3 region: CATSRDGWGDGPNTEAFF. The CDR3 DNA sequence: TGTGCCACCAGCAGAGATGGGTGGGGAGATGGGCCTAACACTGAAGCTTTCTTT.

A note on this clone: It may be a read error: a sequence one base away is much more abundant. V and J are TRBV2 and TRBJ1-3; D call uncertain. V lost 4 bases, J lost 8 bases, and 6 bases lay in between. Germline assignment: CDR1 SNHLY and CDR2 FYNNEI. The CDR3 consists of 11 residues. CDR3 bases: TGTGCCAGCAGTGCCCGGGACACCATATATTTT. Translation: CASSARDTIYF.

This rearrangement joins TRBV6-1 to TRBJ1-1; the D gene is possibly TRBD1 (5 bases). The CDR3 covers 15 residues. Germline values: CDR1 MNHNS, CDR2 SASEGT. V lost 3 bases and J lost 1, with 12 bases in between. CDR3 in DNA: TGTGCCAGCAGTGATAGGGGCAGGGCGAACACTGAAGCTTTCTTT. Translation: CASSDRGRANTEAFF.

The chain joins TRBV28 to TRBJ1-4, with D hard to call. This CDR3 spans 14 amino acids. V lost 7 bases and J 6 bases, leaving 15 bases between the germline ends. The germline gives CDR1 MDHEN, CDR2 SYDVKM. CDR3 amino acids: CASTLRSEDEKLFF. In nucleotides, the CDR3 is TGTGCCAGCACCCTGAGGTCAGAAGATGAAAAACTGTTTTTT.

This chain joins TRBV28 and TRBJ2-1; 10 nucleotides align to TRBD1. Trimming took 5 bases from V and 5 from J; bases not matched to a gene: 6. The CDR3 is 15 residues long. CDR1 is MDHEN, CDR2 SYDVKM, per germline. The CDR3 bases are TGTGCCAGCAGTACTTTGGACAGGGGGAACAATGAGCAGTTCTTC. It specifies CASSTLDRGNNEQFF.

The chain has TRBV9 and TRBJ1-5; unclear D gene. V was trimmed by 0 bases and J by 0 bases, leaving 7 bases between them. This CDR3 is built from 15 residues. Looked up from germline, CDR1 is SGDLS and CDR2 is YYNGEE. Here the CDR3 reads CASSVGEYSNQPQHF. CDR3 nucleotides: TGTGCCAGCAGCGTAGGGGAGTATAGCAATCAGCCCCAGCATTTT.

This chain joins TRBV28 and TRBJ2-7; D might be TRBD1 (5 bases). CDR1 is MDHEN, CDR2 SYDVKM, per germline. This CDR3 spans 14 amino acids. Trimming stripped 6 bases from V and 3 bases from J, with 15 bases between. The CDR3 DNA follows: TGTGCCAGCAGCCCCGCAGGGCCGGGCTACGAGCAGTACTTC. Its protein product is CASSPAGPGYEQYF.

The chain combines TRBV15 with TRBJ2-1, with 8 bases matching TRBD2. CDR3 length: 13 residues. The V gene's germline CDR1 is LNHNV and CDR2 YYDKDF (reference sequence). Trimming took 0 bases from V and 14 from J; bases not matched to a gene: 6. The DNA of the CDR3 is TGTGCCACCAGCAGAGATCGGGGGGGTAGTGAGTTCTTC. It translates to CATSRDRGGSEFF.

The chain recombines TRBV7-9 with TRBJ2-3, with 7 bases matching TRBD1. V was clipped by 5 bases and J by 3 bases; unmatched bases: 8. This CDR3 has 15 residues. CDR1 is SEHNR, CDR2 FQNEAQ, per germline (reference sequence). The CDR3 protein is CASSEGAISTDTQYF. Written as DNA, the CDR3 is TGTGCCAGCAGCGAGGGGGCGATCAGTACAGATACGCAGTATTTT.

The genes are TRBV28 and TRBJ1-3; possible D gene TRBD1, 6 bases. CDR1 is MDHEN and CDR2 is SYDVKM in the germline V gene. Trimming removed 4 bases from V and 3 bases from J, with 13 bases in between. This CDR3 spans 15 amino acids. CDR3 amino acids: CASSSPGGYGNTIYF. The CDR3 nucleotides read TGTGCCAGCAGTTCCCCGGGGGGCTATGGAAACACCATATATTTT.

The chain carries TRBV28 and TRBJ1-1; 7 nucleotides agree with TRBD1. CDR1 and CDR2 (germline): MDHEN, SYDVKM. Germline trimming cut 5 bases from V and 8 bases from J; bases unmatched to any gene: 8. The CDR3 loop spans 13 amino acids. The CDR3 region has the DNA TGTGCCAGCAGTCCCCGGGACAGCAGAGAAGCTTTCTTT. Translation gives CASSPRDSREAFF.